The 29 T cell receptor beta chains below come from one sample, sequenced in a study of T cell changes during pregnancy in multiple sclerosis. The repertoire was sequenced with immunoSEQ multiplex PCR; TCRdb's copy has only in-frame clones and lacks some. The sample lists under 55,000 clones; about 90% were seen once. The sequences come from CD8+ T cells from peripheral blood mononuclear cells, collected after pregnancy. These receptors were collected from a female donor with multiple sclerosis, enrolled in a pregnancy study.

The chain is built from TRBV6-4 and TRBJ2-2; TRBD1 matches at 8 bases. CDR1 and CDR2 from the germline V gene are MRHNA and SNTAGT. V shed 3 bases and J 0 bases; nucleotides not matched to a gene: 0. This CDR3 is 15 amino acids long. The CDR3 loop reads CASSEGQANTGELFF. The CDR3 nucleotides are TGTGCCAGCAGTGAGGGACAGGCGAACACCGGGGAGCTGTTTTTT.

The rearrangement links TRBV5-1 to TRBJ2-5; D is unresolved. Germline CDR1 reads SGHRS; CDR2 reads YFSETQ. CDR3 length equals 14 residues. Trimming stripped 0 bases from V and 5 bases from J, with 11 bases between. The DNA of the CDR3 is TGCGCCAGCAGCTTGGCGCCCAGTATTGAGACCCAGTACTTC. Translating gives CASSLAPSIETQYF.

The gene calls are TRBV7-8 and TRBJ1-5; D not certain. CDR3 size: 15 residues. Germline CDR1 reads SGHVS; CDR2 reads FQNEAQ. Trimming cost V 4 bases and J 0 bases, with 10 bases left between them. The CDR3 DNA reads TGTGCCAGCAGCTCCCAATGGAGTAGCAATCAGCCCCAGCATTTT. The encoded protein is CASSSQWSSNQPQHF. The full variable domain, with the rest looked up from reference TRBV7-8 and TRBJ1-5, is GAGVSQSPRYKVAKRGQDVALRCDPISGHVSLFWYQQALGQGPEFLTYFQNEAQLDKSGLPSDRFFAERPEGSVSTLKIQRTQQEDSAVYLCASSSQWSSNQPQHFGDGTRLSIL.

The gene calls are TRBV5-6 and TRBJ2-3, with D possibly matching TRBD1 (5 bases). The length of the CDR3 is 17 residues. The V and J ends lost 0 bases and 2 bases respectively, with 16 bases between them. Germline V CDR1 and CDR2: SGHDT, YYEEEE. The CDR3 spells CASSLAVTGLLTDTQYF. The DNA for the CDR3 is TGTGCCAGCAGCTTGGCGGTAACAGGTCTTCTCACAGATACGCAGTATTTT.

J is TRBJ1-1 and V is TRBV5-1; 12 bases are shared with TRBD1. CDR3 size: 18 residues. Trimming removed 0 bases from V and 0 bases from J; junction bases left unmatched: 6. From germline, CDR1 is SGHRS and CDR2 YFSETQ. CDR3 DNA sequence: TGCGCCAGCAGCTTGGAGGGACAGGGGGCACGTTTGAACACTGAAGCTTTCTTT. As protein: CASSLEGQGARLNTEAFF.

This chain links TRBV5-1 with TRBJ2-6, with D unclear. Germline lookup yields CDR1 SGHRS and CDR2 YFSETQ. The ends were cut back, 2 bases at V and 2 bases at J, with 5 bases in the middle. This CDR3 contains 14 residues. The CDR3 DNA reads as TGCGCCAGCAGCTTCCCTCCTGGGGCCAACGTCCTGACTTTC. This sequence encodes CASSFPPGANVLTF.

This chain connects TRBV11-2 to TRBJ2-7; 7 bases align to TRBD1. V shed 0 bases, J shed 0 bases, and the junction held 5 bases outside the gene matches. Germline lookup yields CDR1 SGHAT and CDR2 FQNNGV. The CDR3 sequence is 16 residues long. This chain's CDR3 is CASSLDLGQSSYEQYF. Here the CDR3 DNA reads TGTGCCAGCAGCTTAGATTTGGGACAGAGCTCCTACGAGCAGTACTTC.

This rearrangement joins TRBV19 to TRBJ1-5, with TRBD1 matching 7 bases. The junction had 6 bases not matched to a gene; V was cut back by 7 bases and J by 0 bases. The CDR3 runs 15 residues. Per the germline V gene, CDR1 is LNHDA and CDR2 is SQIVND (reference sequence). In DNA form, the CDR3 reads TGTGCCAGTACCCGCGGGACAGCTAGCAATCAGCCCCAGCATTTT. Translating it yields CASTRGTASNQPQHF.

This clone was recorded once. The rearrangement links TRBV29-1 to TRBJ2-1, with D perhaps matching TRBD2 (6 bases). Germline loops: CDR1 SQVTM, CDR2 ANQGSEA. The V gene lost 8 bases and the J gene lost 10 bases, with 15 bases spanning the gap. The CDR3 consists of 11 residues. The CDR3 DNA is TGCAGCCCTTGGGGTGGAGGGGAGCAGTTCTTC. Amino acids: CSPWGGGEQFF.

This clone is a singleton in its sample. V usage is TRBV19 and J usage is TRBJ1-1, with D possibly TRBD1 on 5 matching bases. CDR1 LNHDA and CDR2 SQIVND come from the germline V gene (reference sequence). CDR3 length equals 12 residues. Trimming pared 7 bases from V and 6 bases from J, leaving 12 bases between. The CDR3 DNA sequence: TGTGCCAGTAAACCAGGGATGGCTGAAGCTTTCTTT. Amino acids: CASKPGMAEAFF.

J is TRBJ2-7 and V is TRBV7-9; 7 positions agree with TRBD1. The CDR3 has 13 amino acids. Germline V CDR1 and CDR2: SEHNR, FQNEAQ (reference sequence). V was clipped by 4 bases and J by 3 bases; unmatched bases: 3. CDR3 DNA sequence: TGTGCCAGCAGCTCCCGGGACAGCTACGAGCAGTACTTC. Its protein is CASSSRDSYEQYF.

The rearrangement links TRBV25-1 to TRBJ2-1, with TRBD1 as a possible D gene (5 bases). There are 12 residues in the CDR3. Trimming removed 6 bases at V and 3 bases at J, with 6 bases between. CDR1 and CDR2 (germline): MGHDK, SYGVNS. The CDR3 loop is CASRQGYNEQFF. Written as DNA, the CDR3 is TGTGCCAGCAGGCAGGGCTACAATGAGCAGTTCTTC.

This chain connects TRBV14 to TRBJ2-7; tentative D call: TRBD2 (6 bases). This CDR3 has 15 amino acids. Germline-derived CDR1 and CDR2 are SGHDN and FVKESK. The V gene lost 0 bases and the J gene lost 2 bases, with 11 bases spanning the gap. The CDR3 DNA sequence: TGTGCCAGCAGCCAAGACTACGGGGAGGCCTACGAGCAGTACTTC. Translated, it gives CASSQDYGEAYEQYF.

The chain carries TRBV5-4 and TRBJ1-1; D is possibly TRBD1 (6 bases). Germline V gene data show CDR1 as SGHNT and CDR2 as YYREEE (reference sequence). This CDR3 has 17 residues. Between the trimmed V and J ends, which lost 1 base and 3 bases, there was a span of 19 bases. The CDR3 reads CASSLRVLNTGYTEAFF. In nucleotides, the CDR3 is TGTGCCAGCAGCTTGAGGGTACTTAATACAGGGTACACTGAAGCTTTCTTT.

This rearrangement joins TRBV9 to TRBJ2-1, with TRBD2 matching 14 bases. The CDR3 runs 18 residues. The ends lost 1 base at V and 9 bases at J; junction bases unmatched: 12. Germline lookup yields CDR1 SGDLS and CDR2 YYNGEE. The CDR3 here is CASSVTGLAGAPTSEQFF. In nucleotides, the CDR3 is TGTGCCAGCAGCGTAACGGGACTAGCGGGGGCCCCAACCAGTGAGCAGTTCTTC.

In regard to this clone: The junction and the germline gene differ at one end; a read error may be behind it. The chain is built from TRBV13 and TRBJ1-1; TRBD1 might be the D (5 bases). The germline V gene encodes CDR1 PRHDT and CDR2 FYEKMQ (reference sequence). The CDR3 extends over 14 amino acids. The DNA for the CDR3 is TGTGCCAGCAGCTTAGCGGCAGGGAACGCTGAAGCTTTCTTT. Amino acid sequence: CASSLAAGNAEAFF.

DNA of the CDR3: TGTGCCAGCAGTTACTCTTCACAGGGTGGCAATCAGCCCCAGCATTTT. The encoded protein is CASSYSSQGGNQPQHF. The rearrangement joins TRBV6-5 to TRBJ1-5; possibly TRBD1 for D (6 bases). The CDR3 contains 16 residues. V was clipped by 0 bases and J by 2 bases, with 11 bases between them. Looked up from germline, CDR1 is MNHEY and CDR2 is SVGAGI.

The CDR3 DNA is TGTGCCAGCAGCTCGGACTTGCGCTTAGACACAGATACGCAGTATTTT. Its translation: CASSSDLRLDTDTQYF. V is TRBV9 and J is TRBJ2-3; D perhaps matches TRBD2 (5 bases). V shed 4 bases and J shed 2 bases, with 17 bases lying between them. Germline V lookup: CDR1 SGDLS, CDR2 YYNGEE. This CDR3 contains 16 residues.

J is TRBJ2-7 and V is TRBV6-6; possibly TRBD2 for D (6 bases). Trimming left V 7 bases short and J 5 bases short, with 15 bases between. Germline V CDR1 and CDR2: MNHNY, SVGAGI (reference sequence). The CDR3 has 13 residues. CDR3 loop: CASMKRGGNEQYF. The CDR3 DNA is TGTGCCAGCATGAAAAGGGGCGGGAACGAGCAGTACTTC.

The chain employs TRBV19 and TRBJ1-1; TRBD1 matches 10 bases. CDR1 and CDR2 from the germline V gene are LNHDA and SQIVND (reference sequence). Trimming removed 5 bases from V and 0 bases from J; junction bases left unmatched: 9. The CDR3 totals 17 residues. The CDR3 DNA reads as TGTGCCAGTAGTCTGGGACAGGGGCGCCGAATGAACACTGAAGCTTTCTTT. Protein sequence: CASSLGQGRRMNTEAFF.

CDR3 sequence (DNA): TGTGCCAGTAGCACTAGCTTGAGCTCCTACAATGAGCAGTTCTTC. This encodes CASSTSLSSYNEQFF. The chain recombines TRBV19 with TRBJ2-1, with a weak D call TRBD2 (6 bases). Trimming cost V 6 bases and J 0 bases, with 12 bases left between them. This CDR3 comprises 15 residues. The germline CDR1 and CDR2 sequences are LNHDA and SQIVND (reference sequence).

The chain is built from TRBV4-1 and TRBJ1-1, with TRBD1 matching 10 bases. Germline CDR1 and CDR2: MGHRA and YSYEKL. This CDR3 region has 15 residues. V lost 4 bases and J lost 5; bases outside the gene matches: 7. The CDR3 sequence is CASSPYRTGGTEAFF. The CDR3 region has the DNA TGCGCCAGCAGCCCGTACCGGACAGGGGGGACTGAAGCTTTCTTT.

This clone was recorded once. This chain uses TRBV7-9 with TRBJ2-5; 9 bases agree with TRBD2. The germline V gene has CDR1 SEHNR and CDR2 FQNEAQ (reference sequence). This CDR3 is 15 amino acids long. Trimming removed 0 bases from V and 5 bases from J; junction bases left unmatched: 4. The CDR3 nucleotides are TGTGCCAGCAGCTTAGCTGGACTAGCGATTGAGACCCAGTACTTC. It codes for CASSLAGLAIETQYF.

V gene TRBV5-4 combines with J gene TRBJ1-5; perhaps TRBD1 as D (5 bases). The germline CDR1 and CDR2 sequences are SGHNT and YYREEE (reference sequence). This CDR3 has 15 residues. The V end was cut by 4 bases, the J end by 8 bases, with 19 bases between. The CDR3 DNA sequence: TGTGCCAGCAGCCGAGAATCCGGGGACTTGAAGCCCCAGCATTTT. It codes for CASSRESGDLKPQHF.

This chain connects TRBV9 to TRBJ2-1; TRBD1 matches at 8 bases. The CDR3 has 13 residues. Per the germline V gene, CDR1 is SGDLS and CDR2 is YYNGEE. V trimming: 4 bases; J trimming: 8 bases; junction bases outside the gene matches: 5. The CDR3 is CASSRSGGDEQFF. Written as DNA, the CDR3 is TGTGCCAGCAGCAGATCAGGGGGCGATGAGCAGTTCTTC.

The rearrangement links TRBV13 to TRBJ2-1, with no clear D. The germline V gene has CDR1 PRHDT and CDR2 FYEKMQ (reference sequence). V lost 3 bases to trimming and J lost 3 bases, with 6 bases between them. CDR3 size: 13 residues. CDR3 loop: CASSFGSYNEQFF. In nucleotides, the CDR3 is TGTGCCAGCAGCTTTGGCAGCTACAATGAGCAGTTCTTC.

This chain connects TRBV7-6 to TRBJ2-2; weak D call: TRBD1 (6 bases). Germline V gene sequence: CDR1 SGHVS, CDR2 FNYEAQ. The CDR3 is 17 residues long. Trimming left V 2 bases short and J 3 bases short, with 16 bases between. CDR3 DNA sequence: TGTGCCAGCAGCTTACTCCTCGGACAGTCACACACCGGGGAGCTGTTTTTT. Amino acids: CASSLLLGQSHTGELFF.

The gene calls are TRBV11-2 and TRBJ1-5, with D possibly being TRBD1 (5 bases). CDR3 size: 13 residues. Trimming took 4 bases from V and 7 from J, leaving 11 bases between them. The germline gives CDR1 SGHAT, CDR2 FQNNGV. The CDR3: CASSSGGGQPQHF. CDR3 bases: TGTGCCAGCAGCTCCGGGGGTGGGCAGCCCCAGCATTTT.

This chain joins TRBV5-1 and TRBJ2-5, with 8 bases identical to TRBD2. The CDR3 spans 15 residues. Germline CDR1 is SGHRS and CDR2 is YFSETQ. The junction had 1 base not matched to a gene; V was cut back by 0 bases and J by 0 bases. Here the CDR3 reads CASSLGGGYQETQYF. The CDR3 nucleotides read TGCGCCAGCAGCTTGGGCGGGGGGTACCAAGAGACCCAGTACTTC.